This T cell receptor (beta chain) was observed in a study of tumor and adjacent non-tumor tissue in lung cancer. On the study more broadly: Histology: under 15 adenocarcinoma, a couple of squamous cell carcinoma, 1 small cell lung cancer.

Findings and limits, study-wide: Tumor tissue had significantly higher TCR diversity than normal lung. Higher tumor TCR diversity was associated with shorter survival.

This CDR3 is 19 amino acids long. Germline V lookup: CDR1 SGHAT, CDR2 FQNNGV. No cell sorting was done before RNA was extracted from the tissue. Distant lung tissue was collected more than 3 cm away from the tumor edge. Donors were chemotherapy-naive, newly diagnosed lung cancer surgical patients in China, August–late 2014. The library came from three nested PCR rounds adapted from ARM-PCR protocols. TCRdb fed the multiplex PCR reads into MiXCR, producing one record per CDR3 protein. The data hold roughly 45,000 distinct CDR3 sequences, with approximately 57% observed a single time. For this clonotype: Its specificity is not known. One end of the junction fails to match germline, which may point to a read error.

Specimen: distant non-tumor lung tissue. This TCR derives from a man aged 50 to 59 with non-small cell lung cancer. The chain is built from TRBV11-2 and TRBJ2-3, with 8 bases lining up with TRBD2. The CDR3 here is CAGSLSSAAGVRGTDTQYF. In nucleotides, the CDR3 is TGTGCCGGCAGCTTATCTAGTGCAGCGGGAGTACGAGGCACAGATACACAGTATTTT.